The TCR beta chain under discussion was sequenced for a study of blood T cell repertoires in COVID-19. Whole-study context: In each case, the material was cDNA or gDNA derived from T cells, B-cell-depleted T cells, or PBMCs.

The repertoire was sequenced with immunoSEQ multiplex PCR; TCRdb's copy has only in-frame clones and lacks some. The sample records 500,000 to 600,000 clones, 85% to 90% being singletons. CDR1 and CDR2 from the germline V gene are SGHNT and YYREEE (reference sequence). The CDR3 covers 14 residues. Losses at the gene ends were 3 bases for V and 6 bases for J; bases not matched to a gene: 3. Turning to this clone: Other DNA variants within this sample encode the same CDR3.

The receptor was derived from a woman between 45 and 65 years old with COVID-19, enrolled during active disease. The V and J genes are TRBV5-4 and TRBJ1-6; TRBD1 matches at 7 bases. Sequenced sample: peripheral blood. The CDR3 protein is CASSSTGINSPLHF. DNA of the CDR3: TGTGCCAGCAGCTCGACAGGGATTAATTCACCCCTCCACTTT.